Each of the 31 T cell receptor beta chains below was sequenced from the same sample in a study of blood T cell repertoires in COVID-19. TCRdb's copy holds only in-frame clones and misses some; the assay was immunoSEQ multiplex PCR. The table records around 130,000 clones, 80% to 85% of them present only once. Sequences were obtained from peripheral blood. The receptors were gathered from a man aged 25 to 40 with COVID-19, enrolled during active disease.

The chain recombines TRBV5-1 with TRBJ1-3; the D gene is possibly TRBD1 (6 bases). V was pared by 0 bases and J by 0 bases, with 10 bases between. This CDR3 is built from 16 residues. In germline, CDR1 is SGHRS, CDR2 YFSETQ. The CDR3 spells CASSLERGFSGNTIYF. DNA for the CDR3: TGCGCCAGCAGCTTGGAAAGGGGGTTCTCTGGAAACACCATATATTTT.

The CDR3 protein is CASSQGTGLNQPQHF. The CDR3 DNA is TGTGCCAGCAGCCAAGGGACAGGTTTAAATCAGCCCCAGCATTTT. V and J are TRBV14 and TRBJ1-5, with TRBD1 matching over 7 bases. Per germline, CDR1 SGHDN and CDR2 FVKESK. The V and J ends lost 1 base and 4 bases, in that order; junction bases with no gene match: 4. This CDR3 is 15 amino acids long. Variable domain in full (rest from reference TRBV14 and TRBJ1-5): EAGVTQFPSHSVIEKGQTVTLRCDPISGHDNLYWYRRVMGKEIKFLLHFVKESKQDESGMPNNRFLAERTGGTYSTLKVQPAELEDSGVYFCASSQGTGLNQPQHFGDGTRLSIL.

CDR3 nucleotides: TGTGCCGGGTCACAGACAGGTATCTCCCCCTCTGGGGCCAACGTCCTGACTTTC. Its translation is CAGSQTGISPSGANVLTF. The rearrangement joins TRBV2 to TRBJ2-6; tentative D call: TRBD1 (6 bases). The CDR3 runs to 18 residues. Trimming shortened V by 11 bases and J by 0 bases, and 23 bases separated the two germline ends. Per the germline V gene, CDR1 is SNHLY and CDR2 is FYNNEI.

V and J are TRBV6-5 and TRBJ1-1, with a possible D match to TRBD1 (6 bases). The CDR3 is made up of 13 amino acids. Trimming cost V 5 bases and J 1 base, with 8 bases left between them. Germline V gene lookup returns CDR1 MNHEY and CDR2 SVGAGI. The CDR3 region has the DNA TGTGCCAGCAGTCGCAGGGGGAACACTGAAGCTTTCTTT. It yields the protein CASSRRGNTEAFF.

The genes are TRBV28 and TRBJ1-1; D is unclear. The germline V and J ends were trimmed by 8 bases and 11 bases, with 18 bases remaining between them. CDR1 and CDR2 from the germline V gene are MDHEN and SYDVKM. The CDR3 length is 12 residues. CDR3 region: CASGPALLKAFF. In nucleotides, the CDR3 is TGTGCCAGCGGTCCCGCCCTACTGAAGGCTTTCTTT. The full variable domain, rest sourced from reference TRBV28 and TRBJ1-1, is DVKVTQSSRYLVKRTGEKVFLECVQDMDHENMFWYRQDPGLGLRLIYFSYDVKMKEKGDIPEGYSVSREKKERFSLILESASTNQTSMYLCASGPALLKAFFGQGTRLTVV.

The chain employs TRBV27 and TRBJ2-2; 9 bases map to TRBD2. J was trimmed by 6 bases and V by 2 bases; bases with no gene match: 4. Germline CDR1 is MNHEY and CDR2 is SMNVEV (reference sequence). The CDR3 runs to 15 residues. CDR3 nucleotide sequence: TGTGCCAGCAGTTTAGCGGGAGGGCCCCCCGGGGAGCTGTTTTTT. It specifies CASSLAGGPPGELFF.

This clone came up once. J is TRBJ2-3 and V is TRBV7-9, with 8 bases identical to TRBD1. Per germline, CDR1 SEHNR and CDR2 FQNEAQ (reference sequence). V was pared by 5 bases and J by 4 bases, with 11 bases of the junction left unmatched. The CDR3 loop spans 16 amino acids. CDR3 loop: CASSPSGRGLADTQYF. In DNA, the CDR3 is TGTGCCAGCAGCCCTAGTGGCAGGGGGCTCGCAGATACGCAGTATTTT. The entire variable domain, with the rest obtained from reference TRBV7-9 and TRBJ2-3, is as follows: DTGVSQNPRHKITKRGQNVTFRCDPISEHNRLYWYRQTLGQGPEFLTYFQNEAQLEKSRLLSDRFSAERPKGSFSTLEIQRTEQGDSAMYLCASSPSGRGLADTQYFGPGTRLTVL.

This clone is a singleton in its sample. The rearrangement links TRBV3-1 (or the pseudogene TRBV3-2) to TRBJ2-2; D remains ambiguous. This CDR3 is built from 14 residues. Trimming cost V 6 bases and J 4 bases, with 12 bases left between them. Per the germline V gene, CDR1 is LGHDT and CDR2 is YNNKEL (reference sequence). CDR3: CASSRVASTGELFF. CDR3 in DNA: TGTGCCAGCAGTCGGGTGGCTAGCACCGGGGAGCTGTTTTTT.

The V gene is TRBV28, the J gene TRBJ2-1; 13 bases match TRBD2. After removal of 7 bases from V and 7 bases from J, the junction contained 10 bases not matched to a gene. CDR1 and CDR2 (germline): MDHEN, SYDVKM. This CDR3 is 16 amino acids long. The CDR3 is CASKAGTSGIGNEQFF. The CDR3 region has the DNA TGTGCCAGCAAGGCAGGGACTAGCGGGATTGGGAATGAGCAGTTCTTC.

The chain employs TRBV2 and TRBJ2-7, with no clear D. The CDR3 spans 13 residues. The V gene's germline CDR1 is SNHLY and CDR2 FYNNEI. Trimming took off 2 bases at V and 3 bases at J, with 8 bases between the two ends. The CDR3, as DNA: TGTGCCAGCAGTGAACTAGTGCACTACGAGCAGTACTTC. Its protein product is CASSELVHYEQYF.

This chain joins TRBV30 and TRBJ1-1, with 7 bases that match TRBD1. Germline loops: CDR1 GTSNPN, CDR2 SVGIG (reference sequence). V lost 2 bases and J lost 5; bases outside the gene matches: 2. This CDR3 has 12 residues. The CDR3 sequence: CAWSSGGTEAFF. The DNA for the CDR3 is TGTGCCTGGAGTTCAGGGGGAACTGAAGCTTTCTTT.

The chain combines TRBV28 with TRBJ2-5; 12 nucleotides agree with TRBD2. Trimming at V came to 3 bases and at J to 5 bases, leaving 10 bases not matched to a gene. The CDR3 is 17 residues long. Germline V gives CDR1 MDHEN, CDR2 SYDVKM. The CDR3 loop reads CASSFFLAGGPRETQYF. The DNA for the CDR3 is TGTGCCAGCAGTTTCTTTCTAGCGGGAGGGCCTAGGGAGACCCAGTACTTC.

The chain combines TRBV4-3 with TRBJ2-2; D is unclear. The CDR3 consists of 13 residues. Germline CDR1 is LGHNA and CDR2 is YSLEER. V lost 4 bases and J lost 7, with 10 bases in between. CDR3 DNA: TGCGCCAGCAGCCGCATTACGGGCGGGGAGCTGTTTTTT. Its translation: CASSRITGGELFF.

The chain combines TRBV2 with TRBJ1-2; maybe TRBD1 (6 bases). V was clipped by 7 bases and J by 5 bases, with 11 bases between them. CDR1 is SNHLY, CDR2 FYNNEI, per germline. CDR3 size: 12 residues. In DNA form, the CDR3 reads TGTGCCAGCACTGAGACAGGATATGGCTACACCTTC. It is translated as CASTETGYGYTF.

This clone was seen a handful of times. The chain recombines TRBV2 with TRBJ1-1; tentative D call: TRBD1 (5 bases). CDR3 length equals 13 residues. Germline CDR1 and CDR2: SNHLY and FYNNEI. Trimming stripped 4 bases from V and 3 bases from J, with 9 bases between. CDR3 sequence reads: CASSAGLHTEAFF. The CDR3 coding sequence is TGTGCCAGCAGTGCAGGGCTGCACACTGAAGCTTTCTTT.

V is TRBV6-5 and J is TRBJ1-2; D not certain. The CDR3 is 11 amino acids. The germline V gene has CDR1 MNHEY and CDR2 SVGAGI. V shed 6 bases and J shed 5 bases, with 7 bases lying between them. This CDR3 reads CASRDTYGYTF. The CDR3 nucleotides are TGTGCCAGCAGAGACACGTATGGCTACACCTTC.

This clone appeared a few times. The J gene is TRBJ1-1, the V gene TRBV7-9, with 8 bases fitting TRBD1. The CDR3 covers 15 residues. Per the germline V gene, CDR1 is SEHNR and CDR2 is FQNEAQ (reference sequence). V dropped 4 bases and J dropped 6; count of bases not matched to a gene: 10. The CDR3 is CASSYQDRDFAEAFF. Written as DNA, the CDR3 is TGTGCCAGCAGCTACCAGGACAGGGATTTTGCTGAAGCTTTCTTT.

In its sample, this clone was seen once. J is TRBJ1-2 and V is TRBV27; TRBD1 agrees at 8 bases. Per the germline V gene, CDR1 is MNHEY and CDR2 is SMNVEV (reference sequence). The CDR3 is made up of 12 amino acids. The V segment lost 5 bases and the J segment 7 bases; nucleotides outside the gene matches: 3. The CDR3 spells CASSNRGIGYTF. The CDR3 DNA reads TGTGCCAGCAGTAACAGGGGGATTGGCTACACCTTC.

The chain has TRBV18 and TRBJ1-1, with D unresolved. The CDR3 covers 16 residues. Between the trimmed V and J ends, which lost 3 bases and 4 bases, there was a span of 18 bases. Germline V gene sequence: CDR1 KGHSH, CDR2 LQKENI. This chain's CDR3 is CASSPRLTAERTEAFF. In DNA, the CDR3 is TGTGCCAGCTCACCCCGGCTCACAGCCGAACGCACTGAAGCTTTCTTT.

This chain connects TRBV2 to TRBJ2-5; 8 bases align to TRBD2. This CDR3 contains 16 residues. Germline lookup yields CDR1 SNHLY and CDR2 FYNNEI. Trimming took 7 bases from V and 0 from J; bases not matched to a gene: 10. The CDR3 bases are TGTGCCAGCATCCAAGCCTTACTAGCGGACCAAGAGACCCAGTACTTC. This gives the protein CASIQALLADQETQYF. The whole variable domain, filled in from reference TRBV2 and TRBJ2-5, reads EPEVTQTPSHQVTQMGQEVILRCVPISNHLYFYWYRQILGQKVEFLVSFYNNEISEKSEIFDDQFSVERPDGSNFTLKIRSTKLEDSAMYFCASIQALLADQETQYFGPGTRLLVL.

This chain joins TRBV11-3 and TRBJ2-1, with 9 bases fitting TRBD2. The ends lost 2 bases at V and 7 bases at J; junction bases unmatched: 6. Germline V gene lookup returns CDR1 SGHNT and CDR2 YENEEA. CDR3 length equals 15 residues. The CDR3 DNA follows: TGTGCCAGCAGCTTAAGCGGGAGGTCGGGAAATGAGCAGTTCTTC. This codes for CASSLSGRSGNEQFF.

V gene TRBV27 combines with J gene TRBJ2-7; 12 nucleotides agree with TRBD2. V shed 5 bases, J shed 4 bases, and the junction held 3 bases outside the gene matches. CDR1 and CDR2 from the germline V gene are MNHEY and SMNVEV (reference sequence). This CDR3 comprises 14 residues. Here the CDR3 DNA reads TGTGCCAGCAGTCTAGCGGGAGGGGGTTACGAGCAGTACTTC. Amino acids: CASSLAGGGYEQYF.

The chain carries TRBV27 and TRBJ2-7, with 11 bases identical to TRBD2. This CDR3 is 14 amino acids long. The germline V gene encodes CDR1 MNHEY and CDR2 SMNVEV (reference sequence). Germline trimming cut 8 bases from V and 4 bases from J; bases unmatched to any gene: 7. The CDR3 DNA reads TGTGCCAGCGGGACTAGCGGAAGACCTTACGAGCAGTACTTC. Amino acid sequence: CASGTSGRPYEQYF.

The chain has TRBV5-6 and TRBJ2-7; 14 bases are a match to TRBD2. The germline gives CDR1 SGHDT, CDR2 YYEEEE. With 4 bases clipped from V and 6 bases from J, the junction kept 6 bases outside the gene matches. The CDR3 covers 15 residues. The CDR3 nucleotides read TGTGCCAGCAGCACCGGACTAGCGGGAGGAAGCGAGCAGTACTTC. This translates into CASSTGLAGGSEQYF.

A few counts support this clone. The chain carries TRBV5-4 and TRBJ1-2; D uncertain. The V gene's germline CDR1 is SGHNT and CDR2 YYREEE (reference sequence). CDR3 length: 14 amino acids. With 0 bases removed from V and 4 bases from J, the gap between germline ends came to 10 bases. CDR3 sequence: CASSLDPVGYGYTF. CDR3 DNA sequence: TGTGCCAGCAGCTTGGATCCGGTCGGCTATGGCTACACCTTC. Variable domain in full (rest from reference TRBV5-4 and TRBJ1-2): ETGVTQSPTHLIKTRGQQVTLRCSSQSGHNTVSWYQQALGQGPQFIFQYYREEENGRGNFPPRFSGLQFPNYSSELNVNALELDDSALYLCASSLDPVGYGYTFGSGTRLTVV.

The CDR3 DNA is TGTGCCAGCAGCCTAATAGCGGGAGCGGGGGCAGATACGCAGTATTTT. It translates to CASSLIAGAGADTQYF. The V gene is TRBV11-2, the J gene TRBJ2-3; 9 positions agree with TRBD2. V shed 5 bases and J 4 bases; nucleotides not matched to a gene: 10. Germline CDR1 and CDR2: SGHAT and FQNNGV. The length of the CDR3 is 16 residues.

V and J are TRBV28 and TRBJ1-2, with 8 bases lining up with TRBD1. This CDR3 has 19 amino acids. Trimming removed 2 bases from V and 1 base from J; junction bases left unmatched: 15. CDR1 and CDR2 (germline): MDHEN, SYDVKM. The CDR3 sequence: CASSLLSPQQGGVNYGYTF. CDR3 coding DNA: TGTGCCAGCAGTTTACTCTCCCCCCAACAGGGGGGGGTTAACTATGGCTACACCTTC.

V usage is TRBV20-1 and J usage is TRBJ2-2; 9 nucleotides line up with TRBD2. Germline loops: CDR1 DFQATT, CDR2 SNEGSKA (reference sequence). This CDR3 is built from 15 residues. The V segment lost 3 bases and the J segment 1 base; nucleotides outside the gene matches: 3. This chain's CDR3 is CSASLLAGNTGELFF. Written as DNA, the CDR3 is TGCAGTGCTAGTCTACTAGCGGGGAACACCGGGGAGCTGTTTTTT.

The chain uses TRBV27 and TRBJ1-4; 10 bases fit TRBD1. This CDR3 comprises 17 residues. The trim removed 2 bases at V and 8 bases at J, leaving 11 bases unmatched. CDR1 and CDR2 (germline): MNHEY, SMNVEV (reference sequence). The CDR3 spells CASSLRPDRGREEKLFF. CDR3 in DNA: TGTGCCAGCAGTTTACGGCCTGACAGGGGGCGTGAAGAAAAACTGTTTTTT.

The chain links TRBV10-3 to TRBJ1-3; a weak D match, TRBD1 (5 bases). Trimming took 11 bases from V and 0 from J, leaving 17 bases between them. The CDR3 runs to 15 residues. CDR1 ENHRY and CDR2 SYGVKD come from the germline V gene. The CDR3 DNA sequence: TGTGCCGCACGGGGACTGGACTCCTCTGGAAACACCATATATTTT. Its translation is CAARGLDSSGNTIYF.

This chain uses TRBV6-6 with TRBJ1-5, with 11 bases lining up with TRBD1. Trimming took 6 bases from V and 6 from J; bases not matched to a gene: 7. Germline lookup yields CDR1 MNHNY and CDR2 SVGAGI (reference sequence). The CDR3 spans 15 residues. This CDR3 reads CASRAGTGGGQPQHF. The CDR3 DNA reads as TGTGCCAGCAGGGCCGGGACAGGGGGTGGTCAGCCCCAGCATTTT.